This TCR beta chain was retrieved from a study of tumor and adjacent non-tumor tissue in lung cancer. For the study at large: Stage I to III disease affected about nine men and roughly five women aged roughly 31 to 85. Each sample yielded some 4 million productive TCRbeta reads on average. The study, taken as a whole, reports: Tumor repertoires had a smaller top 100 clone share than normal lung. Tumor tissue had significantly higher TCR diversity than normal lung.

This clonotype was observed a handful of times. The antigen is not known. TCRbeta libraries were built with three rounds of nested PCR, modified from ARM-PCR. Each CDR3 protein gets one entry after TCRdb re-called the multiplex PCR reads with MiXCR. The sample includes about 200,000 distinct CDR3 sequences, 71% of them seen just once. The CDR3 has 15 residues. Trimming took 6 bases from V and 3 from J; bases not matched to a gene: 11. Germline V gives CDR1 SGHRS, CDR2 YFSETQ. The template was RNA from unsorted bulk tissue. The gene calls are TRBV5-1 and TRBJ2-5, with TRBD2 identical over 7 bases. Material for sequencing was lung tumor tissue. The source is a man in his sixties with non-small cell lung cancer. This CDR3 is CASKSRGGPEETQYF. In nucleotides, the CDR3 is TGCGCCAGCAAGTCTAGGGGAGGGCCGGAAGAGACCCAGTACTTC. Complete variable domain (other parts from reference TRBV5-1 and TRBJ2-5): KAGVTQTPRYLIKTRGQQVTLSCSPISGHRSVSWYQQTPGQGLQFLFEYFSETQRNKGNFPGRFSGRQFSNSRSEMNVSTLELGDSALYLCASKSRGGPEETQYFGPGTRLLVL.